These T cell receptor beta chains were read from a single sample in a study of blood T cell repertoires in COVID-19. Some clones are missing from TCRdb's copy, which holds only in-frame ones; the method was immunoSEQ multiplex PCR. The table has tens of thousands of clones, about nine tenths seen once. Sequenced sample: peripheral blood. The origin of the receptors is a woman in her 50s in a cohort sampled during active COVID-19. CDR3s leave out the opening cysteine and the closing phenylalanine or tryptophan. The order of the fields is D gene, V gene, CDR3 protein. The D gene is left open where the match is weak.

TRBD1 | TRBV4-1 | ASSPVARRGQGVSASGNTIY
. | TRBV5-5 | ASSREPAGRAYEQY
TRBD1 | TRBV19 | ATRPGGASGELF
TRBD2 | TRBV7-8 | ASSPLGGARETQY
TRBD2 | TRBV6-5 | ASSRSGSSYNEQF
. | TRBV18 | ASSPLDRNTEAF
. | TRBV5-1 | ASKDEGTEAF
. | TRBV12-5 | ASGLVLGTPSSYNEQF
TRBD2 | TRBV6-6 | ASTSGSYEQY
. | TRBV28 | ASSTPVSGGETQY
TRBD1 | TRBV7-9 | ASSPGTGAYEQY
TRBD2 | TRBV6-5 | ASSYRTSGTDTQY
. | TRBV5-1 | ASSLRGSDTQY
. | TRBV7-9 | ASRKGEGPTGELF
TRBD2 | TRBV2 | ASSRSSGGTSEQY
. | TRBV27 | ASSWSGVTANYGYT
. | TRBV10-3 | AISGTSTGRDTQY
. | TRBV30 | AWRGSTRANQPQH
. | TRBV5-6 | ASSRPGGPNTEAF
. | TRBV11-2 | ASSPAGRYNEQF
TRBD1 | TRBV7-7 | ASSLGQGAEEQY
TRBD2 | TRBV4-2 | ASSPHLAGGPEETQY
. | TRBV9 | ASSESGRDTDTQY
TRBD1 | TRBV29-1 | SVKRGGTVSTEAF
. | TRBV5-1 | ASSLTGGQETQY
. | TRBV3-1/TRBV3-2 | ASSQGSAGGQEQF
. | TRBV9 | ASSVEGGNTIY
TRBD1 | TRBV19 | ASSVTGGPETQY
. | TRBV12-3/TRBV12-4 | ASNFGQIGAF